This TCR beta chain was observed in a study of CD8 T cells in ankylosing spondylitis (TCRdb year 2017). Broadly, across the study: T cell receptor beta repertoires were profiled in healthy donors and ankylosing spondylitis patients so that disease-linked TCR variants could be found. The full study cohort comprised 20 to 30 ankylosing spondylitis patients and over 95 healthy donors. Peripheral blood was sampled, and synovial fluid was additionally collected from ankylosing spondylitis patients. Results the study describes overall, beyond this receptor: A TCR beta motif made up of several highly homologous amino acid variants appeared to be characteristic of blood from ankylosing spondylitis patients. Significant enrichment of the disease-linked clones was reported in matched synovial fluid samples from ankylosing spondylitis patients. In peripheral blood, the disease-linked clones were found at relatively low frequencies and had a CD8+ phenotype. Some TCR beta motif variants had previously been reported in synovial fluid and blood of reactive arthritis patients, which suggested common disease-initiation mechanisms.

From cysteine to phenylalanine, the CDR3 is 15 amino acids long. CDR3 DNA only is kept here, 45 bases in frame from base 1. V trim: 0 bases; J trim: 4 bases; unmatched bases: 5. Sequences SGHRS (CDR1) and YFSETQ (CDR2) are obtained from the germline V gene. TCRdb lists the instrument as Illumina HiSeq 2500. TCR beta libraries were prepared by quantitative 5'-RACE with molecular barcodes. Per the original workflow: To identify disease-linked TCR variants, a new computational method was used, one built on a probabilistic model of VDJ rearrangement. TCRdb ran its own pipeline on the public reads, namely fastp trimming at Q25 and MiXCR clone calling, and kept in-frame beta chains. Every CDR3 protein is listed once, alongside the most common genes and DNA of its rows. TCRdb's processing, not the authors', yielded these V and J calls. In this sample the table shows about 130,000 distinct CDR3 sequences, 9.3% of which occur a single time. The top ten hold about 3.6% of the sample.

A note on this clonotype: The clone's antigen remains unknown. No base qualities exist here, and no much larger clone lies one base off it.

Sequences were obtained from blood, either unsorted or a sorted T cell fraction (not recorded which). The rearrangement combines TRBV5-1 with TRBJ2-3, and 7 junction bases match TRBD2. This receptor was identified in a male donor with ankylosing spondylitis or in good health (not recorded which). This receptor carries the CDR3 CASSLEPGGADTQYF. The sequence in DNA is TGCGCCAGCAGCTTGGAGCCGGGAGGAGCAGATACGCAGTATTTT.